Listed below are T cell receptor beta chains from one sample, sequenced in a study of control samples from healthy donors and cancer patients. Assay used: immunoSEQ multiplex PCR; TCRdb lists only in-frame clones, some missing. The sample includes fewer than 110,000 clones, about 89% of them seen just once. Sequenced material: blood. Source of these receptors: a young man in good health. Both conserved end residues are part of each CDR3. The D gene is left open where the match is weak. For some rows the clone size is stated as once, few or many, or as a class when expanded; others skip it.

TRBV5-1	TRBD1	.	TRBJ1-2	TGCGCCAGCAGCTTGACCACAGGGGCGCAAGGCTACACCTTC	CASSLTTGAQGYTF
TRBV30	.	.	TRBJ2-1	TGTGCCTGGGTATCACAGGGATCCATCTACAATGAGCAGTTCTTC	CAWVSQGSIYNEQFF
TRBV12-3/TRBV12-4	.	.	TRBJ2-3	TGTGCCAGCAGCGGCCGGACCCCATTTACGCAGTATTTT	CASSGRTPFTQYF
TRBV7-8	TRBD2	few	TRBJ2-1	TGTGCCAGCACCATAGCGGGGGAGCAGTTCTTC	CASTIAGEQFF
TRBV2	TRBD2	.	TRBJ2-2	TGTGCCAGCAGTGCAAAACTAGCGGGAACCGGGGAGCTGTTTTTT	CASSAKLAGTGELFF
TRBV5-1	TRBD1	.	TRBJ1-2	TGCGCCAGCAGCCGGGAAGGACAGGGGGTACGAGGAGGCTACACCTTC	CASSREGQGVRGGYTF
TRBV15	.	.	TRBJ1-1	TGTGCCACCGGTGAGGGGTTGGCCCCTGAAGCTTTCTTT	CATGEGLAPEAFF
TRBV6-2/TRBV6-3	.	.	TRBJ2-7	TGTGCCAGCAGTTACTCGTCCCGACGACCGCGTGACGACGAGCAGTACTTC	CASSYSSRRPRDDEQYF
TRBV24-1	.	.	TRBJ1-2	TGTGCCACCAGTGCCCCCAACTATGGCTACACCTTC	CATSAPNYGYTF
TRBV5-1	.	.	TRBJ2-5	TGCGCCAGCAGTTGGGGTAACGGGTACCAAGAGACCCAGTACTTC	CASSWGNGYQETQYF
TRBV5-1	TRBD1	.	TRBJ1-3	TGCGCCAGCAGCCCCATGACAGGGGCTGGAAACACCATATATTTT	CASSPMTGAGNTIYF
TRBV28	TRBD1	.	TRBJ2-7	TGTGCCAGCCGGGGACAGCTCTACGAGCAGTACTTC	CASRGQLYEQYF
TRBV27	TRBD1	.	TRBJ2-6	TGTGCCAGTCGGGACAGGCCCAGCTCTGGGGCCAACGTCCTGACTTTC	CASRDRPSSGANVLTF
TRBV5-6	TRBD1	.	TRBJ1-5	TGTGCCAGCAGCCGGGGACAGACCCATAGCAATCAGCCCCAGCATTTT	CASSRGQTHSNQPQHF
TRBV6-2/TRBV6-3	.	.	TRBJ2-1	TGTGCCAGCAGTTATGGCGGGGCCTTCTACAATGAGCAGTTCTTC	CASSYGGAFYNEQFF
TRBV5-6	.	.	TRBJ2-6	TGTGCCAGCAGCCCCCAGGGGGGATCTGGGGCCAACGTCCTGACTTTC	CASSPQGGSGANVLTF
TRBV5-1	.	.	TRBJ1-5	TGCGCCAGCAGCTTGGATGGGACGGGCAATCAGCCCCAGCATTTT	CASSLDGTGNQPQHF
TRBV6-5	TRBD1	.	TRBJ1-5	TGTGCCAGCAGGGGCTTGACAGGGGGTCAGCCCCAGCATTTT	CASRGLTGGQPQHF
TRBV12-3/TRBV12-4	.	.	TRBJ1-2	TGTGCCAGCTTCGGGACTTACTCGTTCACCTTC	CASFGTYSFTF
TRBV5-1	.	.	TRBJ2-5	TGCACCAGCAGGGAGCCTAGCCAAGAGACCCAGTACTTC	CTSREPSQETQYF
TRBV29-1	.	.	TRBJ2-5	TGCAGCGTTGGCCTTCTGCGGTGGGGCAAACAAGAGACCCAGTACTTC	CSVGLLRWGKQETQYF
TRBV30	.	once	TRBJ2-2	TGTGCCTGGAGTTCGACCCCGGACGGGGAGCTGTTTTTT	CAWSSTPDGELFF
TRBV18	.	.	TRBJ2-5	TGTGCCAGCTCACCGGTGCCATTAATTGAGACCCAGTACTTC	CASSPVPLIETQYF
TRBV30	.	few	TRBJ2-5	TGTGCCTGGAGTCGTAGGTTGACCCAGTACTTC	CAWSRRLTQYF
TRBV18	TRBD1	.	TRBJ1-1	TGTGCCAGCTCTTCGGACAGGGACGTTGAAGCTTTCTTT	CASSSDRDVEAFF
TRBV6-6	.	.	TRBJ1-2	TGTGCCAGCAGTTACTCGTACCCAGGGGAGGATGGCTACACCTTC	CASSYSYPGEDGYTF
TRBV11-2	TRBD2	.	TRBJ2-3	TGTGCCAGCAGCTTTACTAGCGGCACAGATACGCAGTATTTT	CASSFTSGTDTQYF
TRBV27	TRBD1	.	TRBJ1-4	TGTGCCAGCAGCGAAACCGGGACAGGGGCACGTCCTAATGAAAAACTGTTTTTT	CASSETGTGARPNEKLFF
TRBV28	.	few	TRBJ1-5	TGTGCCAGCAGCACAGGAGGCAACCGTAATCAGCCCCAGCATTTT	CASSTGGNRNQPQHF
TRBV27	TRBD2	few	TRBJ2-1	TGTGCCAGCAGGCCGGGACTAGCGGCTCGGAGGGATGAGCAGTTCTTC	CASRPGLAARRDEQFF
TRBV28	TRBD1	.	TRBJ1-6	TGTGCCAGCAGTTTAGCGGGGACAGGGAACTCACCCCTCCACTTT	CASSLAGTGNSPLHF
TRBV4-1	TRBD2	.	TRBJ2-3	TGCGCCAGCAGCCAAGCCAGACTAGCGGGGCCCACAGATACGCAGTATTTT	CASSQARLAGPTDTQYF
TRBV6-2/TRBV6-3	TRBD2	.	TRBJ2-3	TGTGCCAGCAGCCCGACCGTTTATGCTAGCGGGACTAGCACAGATACGCAGTATTTT	CASSPTVYASGTSTDTQYF
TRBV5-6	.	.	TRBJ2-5	TGTGCCAGCAGCTTGGGGGGCGGCAGGCTGGAGACCCAGTACTTC	CASSLGGGRLETQYF
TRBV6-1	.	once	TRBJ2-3	TGTGCCAGCAGTGATCAGCGGGTAAGCACAGATACGCAGTATTTT	CASSDQRVSTDTQYF
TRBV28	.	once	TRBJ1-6	TGTGCCAGCGGCAGTTTGGGGAGTAGTCCACCCCTCCACTTT	CASGSLGSSPPLHF
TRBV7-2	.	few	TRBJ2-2	TGTGCCAGCAGCTTATGGGGCGGTTCCGGGGAGCTGTTTTTT	CASSLWGGSGELFF